One and the same sample provided the 24 T cell receptor beta chains below, sequenced in a study of identical twins. MiXCR, applied by TCRdb to the 5' RACE reads, yields one record per CDR3 protein. Of 450,000 or so distinct CDR3 sequences detected, 11% to 15% appear once; the ten largest clones hold roughly 0.5%. These data were also reused for a study on yellow fever vaccine responses in identical twins.

Input material: CD4+ T cells sorted from blood. These receptors all stem from a woman in her late teens or twenties in good health.

The chain employs TRBV7-3 and TRBJ2-2; 14 bases line up with TRBD2. CDR3 length: 13 amino acids. V lost 5 bases to trimming and J lost 14 bases; unmatched junction nucleotides: 4. Germline V gene lookup returns CDR1 SGHTA and CDR2 FQGTGA. CDR3 amino acids: CASSRTSGGPLFF. CDR3 bases: TGTGCCAGCAGCCGGACTAGCGGGGGGCCCCTGTTTTTT. The whole variable domain, remainder taken from reference TRBV7-3 and TRBJ2-2, is GAGVSQTPSNKVTEKGKYVELRCDPISGHTALYWYRQSLGQGPEFLIYFQGTGAADDSGLPNDRFFAVRPEGSVSTLKIQRTERGDSAVYLCASSRTSGGPLFFGEGSRLTVL.

This clonotype was observed once. The V gene is TRBV15, the J gene TRBJ2-5; 10 bases are shared with TRBD1. Per the germline V gene, CDR1 is LNHNV and CDR2 is YYDKDF (reference sequence). With 1 base clipped from V and 5 bases from J, the junction kept 4 bases outside the gene matches. This CDR3 is built from 15 residues. The CDR3 nucleotides are TGTGCCACCAGCAGAGGCGACAGGGGGCACGAGACCCAGTACTTC. Its translation is CATSRGDRGHETQYF.

The V and J genes are TRBV29-1 and TRBJ2-5; no clear D. Germline V gene sequence: CDR1 SQVTM, CDR2 ANQGSEA. The V and J ends lost 0 bases and 1 base respectively, with 9 bases between them. There are 14 residues in the CDR3. For the CDR3, the DNA is TGCAGCGTTGAAGATCTCGGGCGCCAAGAGACCCAGTACTTC. It translates to CSVEDLGRQETQYF.

The V gene is TRBV4-2, the J gene TRBJ2-6; D is unresolved. The CDR3 has 16 amino acids. V was cut by 3 bases and J by 1 base, with 10 bases left in between. Germline CDR1 and CDR2: LGHNA and YNFKEQ. CDR3 coding DNA: TGTGCCAGCAGCCAGGTTGGTCAGTCTGGGGCCAACGTCCTGACTTTC. Translation: CASSQVGQSGANVLTF.

V is TRBV7-8 and J is TRBJ1-4; 8 bases are shared with TRBD1. The CDR3 is made up of 14 amino acids. Germline V gene data show CDR1 as SGHVS and CDR2 as FQNEAQ. With 5 bases clipped from V and 11 bases from J, the junction kept 10 bases outside the gene matches. DNA of the CDR3: TGTGCCAGCAGCCTCACGGACAGGGCGTGGAAACTGTTTTTT. The encoded protein is CASSLTDRAWKLFF.

This rearrangement joins TRBV20-1 to TRBJ2-3; the match to TRBD2 covers 7 bases. Germline trimming cut 3 bases from V and 0 bases from J; bases unmatched to any gene: 3. CDR1 is DFQATT and CDR2 is SNEGSKA in the germline V gene (reference sequence). This CDR3 region has 14 residues. Here the CDR3 DNA reads TGCAGTGCTAGTTACGGGGGGAGCACAGATACGCAGTATTTT. This encodes CSASYGGSTDTQYF.

The sample holds a few counts of this clonotype. The CDR3 here is CASSDSQGAWETQYF. CDR3 DNA: TGCGCCAGCAGCGACTCACAGGGGGCCTGGGAGACCCAGTACTTC. The chain uses TRBV5-1 and TRBJ2-5; 9 bases fit TRBD1. Germline assignment: CDR1 SGHRS and CDR2 YFSETQ. This CDR3 has 15 residues. V lost 4 bases to trimming and J lost 5 bases; unmatched junction nucleotides: 9.

This clonotype was observed once. This sequence joins TRBV6-5 and TRBJ1-1; D gene unclear. Trimming pared 6 bases from V and 8 bases from J, leaving 19 bases between. Germline V gives CDR1 MNHEY, CDR2 SVGAGI. The CDR3 is 14 residues long. In DNA form, the CDR3 reads TGTGCCAGCAGCTATTCACTGCTGGTTGCCGAAGCTTTCTTT. Translating it yields CASSYSLLVAEAFF.

The rearrangement links TRBV7-2 to TRBJ2-7; maybe TRBD2 (6 bases). CDR1 is SGHTA, CDR2 FQGNSA, per germline. This CDR3 region has 15 residues. V was shortened by 6 bases and J by 3 bases, with 18 bases between the two germline ends. CDR3 DNA: TGTGCCAGCAGTTTCACCGGGACTGCGGGCTACGAGCAGTACTTC. As protein: CASSFTGTAGYEQYF.

The chain combines TRBV6-2 or TRBV6-3 with TRBJ2-3; the D is unclear. V lost 7 bases, J lost 1 base, and 9 bases lay in between. Per the germline V gene, CDR1 is MNHEY and CDR2 is SVGEGT. The CDR3 loop spans 13 amino acids. CDR3 nucleotides: TGTGCCAGCACCCCCGGAGGCACAGATACGCAGTATTTT. Translating gives CASTPGGTDTQYF.

Many counts were recorded for this clonotype. The chain carries TRBV7-8 and TRBJ2-7; 7 bases are a match to TRBD1. Germline trimming cut 5 bases from V and 5 bases from J; bases unmatched to any gene: 3. This CDR3 has 12 residues. Germline V CDR1 and CDR2: SGHVS, FQNEAQ. The CDR3 reads CASSEDRDEQYF. DNA of the CDR3: TGTGCCAGCAGCGAAGACAGGGACGAGCAGTACTTC.

This clonotype has a handful of counts. The chain uses TRBV7-2 and TRBJ2-6, with a possible D match to TRBD1 (5 bases). Germline-derived CDR1 and CDR2 are SGHTA and FQGNSA. The CDR3 spans 16 residues. Trimming left V 4 bases short and J 4 bases short, with 14 bases between. CDR3 bases: TGTGCCAGCAGCTCCTCTGCAGGGTCCGGGGCCAACGTCCTGACTTTC. Translating gives CASSSSAGSGANVLTF. The full variable domain, in which reference TRBV7-2 and TRBJ2-6 provide the parts outside the CDR3, is GAGVSQSPSNKVTEKGKDVELRCDPISGHTALYWYRQSLGQGLEFLIYFQGNSAPDKSGLPSDRFSAERTGGSVSTLTIQRTQQEDSAVYLCASSSSAGSGANVLTFGAGSRLTVL.

This clonotype came up a few times. The V gene is TRBV27, the J gene TRBJ2-2; TRBD1 matches 9 bases. The CDR3 totals 16 residues. Germline assignment: CDR1 MNHEY and CDR2 SMNVEV (reference sequence). The V and J ends lost 2 bases and 6 bases, in that order; junction bases with no gene match: 7. CDR3 residues: CASSLRGTGLPGELFF. In DNA, the CDR3 is TGTGCCAGCAGTTTACGAGGGACAGGGCTACCCGGGGAGCTGTTTTTT.

This chain joins TRBV10-3 and TRBJ2-5, with a tentative D call TRBD1 (6 bases). Trimming pared 3 bases from V and 4 bases from J, leaving 18 bases between. This CDR3 is 16 amino acids long. Germline values: CDR1 ENHRY, CDR2 SYGVKD. The CDR3 DNA sequence: TGTGCCATCAGTGAAGGCCAGGGGAAGGTGGGAGAGACCCAGTACTTC. Translating it yields CAISEGQGKVGETQYF.

V and J are TRBV7-9 and TRBJ2-7; maybe TRBD2 (5 bases). CDR1 and CDR2 from the germline V gene are SEHNR and FQNEAQ (reference sequence). Trimming removed 5 bases at V and 0 bases at J, with 20 bases between. This CDR3 is 17 amino acids long. In DNA form, the CDR3 reads TGTGCCAGCAGCCCCAGAAGCGGTTTTGAGTCCTCCTACGAGCAGTACTTC. Its protein product is CASSPRSGFESSYEQYF.

V usage is TRBV7-2 and J usage is TRBJ2-5; 10 nucleotides align to TRBD2. Trimming cost V 4 bases and J 5 bases; bases outside gene matches: 7. The CDR3 spans 15 residues. CDR1 and CDR2 from the germline V gene are SGHTA and FQGNSA. The CDR3 nucleotides are TGTGCCAGCAGCTCACGTAGCGGGAGGAGTGAGACCCAGTACTTC. Translating it yields CASSSRSGRSETQYF.

The chain carries TRBV9 and TRBJ2-2; 8 nucleotides match TRBD1. CDR1 and CDR2 from the germline V gene are SGDLS and YYNGEE. V was pared by 4 bases and J by 10 bases, with 3 bases of the junction left unmatched. The CDR3 extends over 12 amino acids. CDR3 region: CASSLQGEELFF. CDR3 DNA: TGTGCCAGCAGCTTACAGGGGGAGGAGCTGTTTTTT.

The CDR3 nucleotides are TGTGCCAGCAGCTGGCTAGCAGGGAGGCGAGAGACCCAGTACTTC. The encoded protein is CASSWLAGRRETQYF. The chain employs TRBV5-5 and TRBJ2-5, with D maybe TRBD2 (6 bases). This CDR3 spans 15 amino acids. In germline, CDR1 is SGHKS, CDR2 YYEKEE (reference sequence). V shed 3 bases and J shed 4 bases, with 16 bases lying between them.

The rearrangement links TRBV20-1 to TRBJ2-7; D uncertain. The CDR3 length is 10 residues. In germline, CDR1 is DFQATT, CDR2 SNEGSKA (reference sequence). Trimming took off 4 bases at V and 5 bases at J, with 6 bases between the two ends. CDR3 protein: CSATNNEQYF. The CDR3 coding sequence is TGCAGTGCTACGAATAACGAGCAGTACTTC.

This clonotype has just a few counts. The V call is TRBV7-2, the J call TRBJ2-1; D gene unclear. From germline, CDR1 is SGHTA and CDR2 FQGNSA. The CDR3 length is 15 residues. V was pared by 5 bases and J by 4 bases, with 15 bases between. CDR3 amino acids: CASSPRASEYNEQFF. CDR3 coding DNA: TGTGCCAGCAGCCCTCGGGCCTCAGAATACAATGAGCAGTTCTTC. Variable domain in full (rest from reference TRBV7-2 and TRBJ2-1): GAGVSQSPSNKVTEKGKDVELRCDPISGHTALYWYRQSLGQGLEFLIYFQGNSAPDKSGLPSDRFSAERTGGSVSTLTIQRTQQEDSAVYLCASSPRASEYNEQFFGPGTRLTVL.

The gene calls are TRBV2 and TRBJ2-7; D is possibly TRBD1 (5 bases). This CDR3 comprises 13 residues. From germline, CDR1 is SNHLY and CDR2 FYNNEI. Trimming pared 7 bases from V and 3 bases from J, leaving 13 bases between. The CDR3 region has the DNA TGTGCCAGCAACGGAAGGGGATTCTACGAGCAGTACTTC. Translated, it gives CASNGRGFYEQYF.

The rearrangement links TRBV7-2 to TRBJ2-7; D is possibly TRBD1 (6 bases). Trimming shortened V by 5 bases and J by 0 bases, and 14 bases separated the two germline ends. The germline CDR1 and CDR2 sequences are SGHTA and FQGNSA. The CDR3 runs to 15 residues. This CDR3 is CASSKYQGHSYEQYF. The CDR3 DNA follows: TGTGCCAGCAGCAAGTACCAGGGGCACTCCTACGAGCAGTACTTC. The variable domain in full, completed from reference TRBV7-2 and TRBJ2-7, reads GAGVSQSPSNKVTEKGKDVELRCDPISGHTALYWYRQSLGQGLEFLIYFQGNSAPDKSGLPSDRFSAERTGGSVSTLTIQRTQQEDSAVYLCASSKYQGHSYEQYFGPGTRLTVT.

The chain carries TRBV11-2 and TRBJ2-3; D is possibly TRBD2 (6 bases). V lost 3 bases and J 2 bases, leaving 9 bases between the germline ends. This CDR3 has 14 amino acids. Germline V gives CDR1 SGHAT, CDR2 FQNNGV. The DNA of the CDR3 is TGTGCCAGCAGCTTGGACTACCTCACAGATACGCAGTATTTT. Amino acids: CASSLDYLTDTQYF.

This clonotype was counted a few times. The rearrangement links TRBV5-1 to TRBJ2-7, with D tentatively TRBD1 or TRBD2 (5 bases each). V was trimmed by 2 bases and J by 2 bases, leaving 11 bases between them. Germline V gene data show CDR1 as SGHRS and CDR2 as YFSETQ. The CDR3 is made up of 14 amino acids. The CDR3 DNA reads TGCGCCAGCAGCTTCCGGGACGGGACCTACGAGCAGTACTTC. The encoded protein is CASSFRDGTYEQYF. The full variable domain, in which reference TRBV5-1 and TRBJ2-7 provide the parts outside the CDR3, is KAGVTQTPRYLIKTRGQQVTLSCSPISGHRSVSWYQQTPGQGLQFLFEYFSETQRNKGNFPGRFSGRQFSNSRSEMNVSTLELGDSALYLCASSFRDGTYEQYFGPGTRLTVT.